A single sample is the source of the 18 T cell receptor beta chains below, sequenced in a study of persistence of HIV-infected CD4 T cells. The libraries were made with immunoSEQ version 4 in survey mode. Clones were read by immunoSEQ multiplex PCR, and TCRdb kept only the in-frame ones, dropping some. Of tens of thousands of clones in the sample, approximately 80% were seen once. No antigens are known for them. Overlapping HIV-1 Gag 15-mer peptides at about 1 ug per peptide per mL were used. CD40L/CD69 double-negative CD45RO-high memory CD4+ T cells were collected. The source was CD4+ T cells sorted from PBMCs after approximately 19-hour stimulation, collected from a patient who received antiretroviral therapy. The receptor set was obtained from an adult man with HIV who was CMV-seropositive.

V usage is TRBV2 and J usage is TRBJ1-2, with 7 bases that match TRBD1. V lost 1 base and J lost 4; bases outside the gene matches: 9. Looked up from germline, CDR1 is SNHLY and CDR2 is FYNNEI. This CDR3 has 16 residues. The DNA for the CDR3 is TGTGCCAGCAGTGAAGAGGGACAGAACCGGGGCTATGGCTACACCTTC. It translates to CASSEEGQNRGYGYTF.

V usage is TRBV15 and J usage is TRBJ1-1; 7 bases are a match to TRBD1. The CDR3 is 15 residues long. CDR1 and CDR2 (germline): LNHNV, YYDKDF (reference sequence). J lost 0 bases, V lost 3 bases, and 4 bases had no gene match. The CDR3 spells CATSSRDSLNTEAFF. The CDR3 DNA reads as TGTGCCACCAGCAGTCGGGACAGTCTGAACACTGAAGCTTTCTTT.

In its sample, this clone was seen once. V usage is TRBV10-2 and J usage is TRBJ1-5; no clear D gene. This CDR3 is 14 amino acids long. The germline gives CDR1 WSHSY, CDR2 SAAADI. Trimming removed 3 bases at V and 6 bases at J, with 12 bases between. The CDR3 reads CASSEAGGGQPQHF. The DNA of the CDR3 is TGCGCCAGCAGTGAAGCGGGCGGAGGTCAGCCCCAGCATTTT.

The J gene is TRBJ2-4, the V gene TRBV5-1, with 7 bases lining up with TRBD2. The CDR3 contains 17 residues. Per germline, CDR1 SGHRS and CDR2 YFSETQ. The V segment lost 3 bases and the J segment 2 bases; nucleotides outside the gene matches: 11. CDR3 residues: CASSSDPRGVTKNIQYF. The DNA of the CDR3 is TGCGCCAGCAGCTCGGACCCACGGGGGGTTACCAAAAACATTCAGTACTTC.

This clone showed up just a few times. This chain links TRBV19 with TRBJ1-5, with TRBD1 matching over 7 bases. The V and J ends lost 5 bases and 5 bases, in that order; junction bases with no gene match: 9. The CDR3 extends over 15 amino acids. Germline CDR1 is LNHDA and CDR2 is SQIVND (reference sequence). For the CDR3, the DNA is TGTGCCAGTAGTTCATGGCGCCAGGGGGATCAGCCCCAGCATTTT. Its translation: CASSSWRQGDQPQHF.

The chain carries TRBV6-6 and TRBJ2-5; D not resolved. Germline CDR1 MNHNY, CDR2 SVGAGI (reference sequence). This CDR3 contains 14 residues. Trimming shortened V by 1 base and J by 1 base, and 7 bases separated the two germline ends. The CDR3 spells CASSYWQAQETQYF. The CDR3 bases are TGTGCCAGCAGTTACTGGCAGGCCCAAGAGACCCAGTACTTC.

The chain links TRBV7-9 to TRBJ2-7; tentatively, D is TRBD1 (6 bases). V shed 1 base and J shed 5 bases, with 15 bases lying between them. Germline V lookup: CDR1 SEHNR, CDR2 FQNEAQ (reference sequence). This CDR3 comprises 15 residues. The CDR3 sequence: CASSLVEAGEDEQYF. The CDR3 DNA follows: TGTGCCAGCAGCTTAGTCGAGGCAGGGGAAGACGAGCAGTACTTC.

V usage is TRBV9 and J usage is TRBJ2-3; 10 positions match TRBD2. V shed 4 bases and J 2 bases; nucleotides not matched to a gene: 4. The CDR3 contains 15 residues. From germline, CDR1 is SGDLS and CDR2 YYNGEE. This CDR3 is CASSRTSGATDTQYF. The DNA for the CDR3 is TGTGCCAGCAGCCGGACTAGCGGAGCCACAGATACGCAGTATTTT.

The chain combines TRBV6-5 with TRBJ2-7; D is possibly TRBD2 (5 bases). Germline assignment: CDR1 MNHEY and CDR2 SVGAGI. Trimming took 4 bases from V and 1 from J, leaving 14 bases between them. CDR3 length: 15 residues. The CDR3 protein is CASSSPAAGSYEQYF. For the CDR3, the DNA is TGTGCCAGCAGTTCCCCAGCGGCAGGATCCTACGAGCAGTACTTC.

The chain couples TRBV25-1 to TRBJ2-1; the match to TRBD2 covers 10 bases. The CDR3 has 14 amino acids. Germline V gives CDR1 MGHDK, CDR2 SYGVNS. J was trimmed by 4 bases and V by 6 bases; bases with no gene match: 3. The CDR3 loop reads CASRLAGSYNEQFF. CDR3 nucleotide sequence: TGTGCCAGCAGACTAGCGGGATCGTACAATGAGCAGTTCTTC.

A few counts support this clone. The chain carries TRBV5-5 and TRBJ1-2; D is unclear. Trimming took 2 bases from V and 1 from J, leaving 6 bases between them. The CDR3 spans 13 residues. CDR1 and CDR2 from the germline V gene are SGHKS and YYEKEE (reference sequence). CDR3 loop: CASSFTLNYGYTF. The CDR3 nucleotides are TGTGCCAGCAGCTTCACTCTTAACTATGGCTACACCTTC.

The chain joins TRBV24-1 to TRBJ2-3, with D hard to call. V lost 3 bases, J lost 4 bases, and 13 bases lay in between. The CDR3 is 15 residues long. Germline loops: CDR1 KGHDR, CDR2 SFDVKD. This chain's CDR3 is CATSDPRAGPDTQYF. For the CDR3, the DNA is TGTGCCACCAGTGATCCCCGGGCCGGTCCAGATACGCAGTATTTT.

There are many counts of this clone. This chain links TRBV3-1 (or the pseudogene TRBV3-2) with TRBJ2-7; the D call may be TRBD1 or TRBD2 (6 bases each). This CDR3 spans 16 amino acids. Germline V CDR1 and CDR2: LGHDT, YNNKEL (reference sequence). Trimming cost V 1 base and J 2 bases, with 15 bases left between them. As DNA, the CDR3 is TGTGCCAGCAGCCAAGTTTGGGGGGCCATGGCCTACGAGCAGTACTTC. Protein sequence: CASSQVWGAMAYEQYF.

This sequence joins TRBV7-8 and TRBJ2-1; possibly TRBD1 for D (6 bases). Germline V gene data show CDR1 as SGHVS and CDR2 as FQNEAQ. The CDR3 loop spans 20 amino acids. Trimming took off 5 bases at V and 0 bases at J, with 26 bases between the two ends. CDR3 amino acids: CASSLQGLILDTRSYNEQFF. The CDR3 DNA is TGTGCCAGCAGCCTCCAGGGGTTAATTTTGGACACCCGCTCCTACAATGAGCAGTTCTTC.

This chain links TRBV30 with TRBJ1-3; no reliable D call. V gave up 0 bases and J gave up 0 bases, with 6 bases separating them. The CDR3 runs 14 residues. Germline V gene lookup returns CDR1 GTSNPN and CDR2 SVGIG (reference sequence). The CDR3 here is CAWSVHVSGNTIYF. CDR3 DNA sequence: TGTGCCTGGAGTGTACACGTCTCTGGAAACACCATATATTTT. Using reference TRBV30 and TRBJ1-3 for the parts outside the CDR3, the full variable domain is SQTIHQWPATLVQPVGSPLSLECTVEGTSNPNLYWYRQAAGRGLQLLFYSVGIGQISSEVPQNLSASRPQDRQFILSSKKLLLSDSGFYLCAWSVHVSGNTIYFGEGSWLTVV.

The gene calls are TRBV30 and TRBJ2-3; tentative D call: TRBD1 (6 bases). Germline loops: CDR1 GTSNPN, CDR2 SVGIG (reference sequence). There are 14 residues in the CDR3. Trimming removed 3 bases from V and 2 bases from J, with 12 bases in between. CDR3 sequence (DNA): TGTGCCTGGAGACAGGACAGCTACACAGATACGCAGTATTTT. Protein: CAWRQDSYTDTQYF.

CDR3 sequence (DNA): TGTGCCAGCAACTACAGGAACACCGGGGAGCTGTTTTTT. This codes for CASNYRNTGELFF. V usage is TRBV28 and J usage is TRBJ2-2; no reliable D call. This CDR3 comprises 13 residues. The ends were cut back, 7 bases at V and 1 base at J, with 7 bases in the middle. Germline V gene sequence: CDR1 MDHEN, CDR2 SYDVKM.

The chain couples TRBV27 to TRBJ2-7; either TRBD1 or TRBD2 may fit D (5 bases each). V lost 7 bases to trimming and J lost 7 bases, with 23 bases between them. Germline CDR1 is MNHEY and CDR2 is SMNVEV (reference sequence). The CDR3 has 15 residues. The CDR3 spells CASTERPGTVREQYF. The CDR3, as DNA: TGTGCCAGCACCGAGCGTCCGGGGACGGTGAGGGAGCAGTACTTC.